The text below deals with one T cell receptor beta chain. Antigen: not known. This sample is part of a study of cytomegalovirus exposure and HLA in healthy donors. Study-level background: Falling in the Caucasian-associated ancestry cluster were 81% of approximately 410 genotyped donors.

Amplification used 60 Vbeta primers and 13 Jbeta primers. Method: immunoSEQ multiplex PCR; TCRdb's copy keeps in-frame clones and lacks some. The sample consists of under 200,000 clones, 71% of them appearing once. Per germline, CDR1 SGHDN and CDR2 FVKESK. V was pared by 1 base and J by 1 base, with 10 bases between. The CDR3 contains 15 residues. Overall study findings and caveats: For most TCR beta V segments, an earlier analysis put the productive rate at about 87% or about 30% of the time.

The sequenced sample was PBMCs. This TCR came from a girl aged 10-17 years in good health and CMV-seronegative. V and J are TRBV14 and TRBJ2-5; D is perhaps TRBD2 (6 bases). The CDR3 is CASSQVLAFQETQYF. The CDR3 bases are TGTGCCAGCAGCCAAGTACTAGCTTTCCAAGAGACCCAGTACTTC.